A selection of T cell receptor beta chains follows, all from one sample in a study of blood T cell repertoires in COVID-19. Only in-frame clones appear in the TCRdb table, and some are missing; sequencing was by immunoSEQ multiplex PCR. The sample holds tens of thousands of clones, 75% to 90% seen once. Sequencing was carried out using peripheral blood. Receptor source: a man aged 45-60 years with active COVID-19. CDR3s include the opening cysteine and the closing phenylalanine or tryptophan. The D gene is left open where the match is weak. Clone sizes are given selectively: once, few, many, or a class where the clone is expanded.

abundance	v_gene	d_gene	j_gene	CDR3aa	CDR3nt
.	TRBV24-1	TRBD1	TRBJ1-5	CATSDWGQRRLNQPQHF	TGTGCCACCAGTGACTGGGGACAGCGCCGACTTAATCAGCCCCAGCATTTT
few	TRBV4-2	.	TRBJ1-1	CASSREGRTEAFF	TGTGCCAGCAGCCGGGAGGGGCGCACTGAAGCTTTCTTT
.	TRBV19	.	TRBJ1-4	CASSTTTATNEKLFF	TGTGCCAGTAGTACCACGACAGCAACTAATGAAAAACTGTTTTTT
few	TRBV6-6	TRBD1	TRBJ1-5	CASSPTGTGRRNQPQHF	TGTGCCAGCAGTCCGACCGGGACAGGGAGACGAAATCAGCCCCAGCATTTT
.	TRBV9	.	TRBJ2-3	CASSYGDGTPSTDTQYF	TGTGCCAGCAGTTATGGGGACGGGACACCTAGCACAGATACGCAGTATTTT
.	TRBV18	TRBD2	TRBJ2-2	CASSPRGLAGPGTGELFF	TGTGCCAGCTCACCAAGAGGGCTAGCGGGCCCGGGAACCGGGGAGCTGTTTTTT
.	TRBV10-2	TRBD2	TRBJ2-4	CASRGLAGGPGGNIQYF	TGCGCCAGCAGGGGACTAGCGGGGGGGCCGGGCGGAAACATTCAGTACTTC
.	TRBV7-8	.	TRBJ2-5	CASSRGRGAQETQYF	TGTGCCAGCAGCAGGGGAAGGGGCGCACAAGAGACCCAGTACTTC
.	TRBV27	TRBD1	TRBJ2-7	CASKKNRDRGYEQYF	TGTGCCAGCAAGAAAAACCGGGACAGGGGTTACGAGCAGTACTTC
few	TRBV6-2/TRBV6-3	TRBD1	TRBJ2-7	CASSSDRVRYEQYF	TGTGCCAGCAGCTCGGACAGGGTTCGATACGAGCAGTACTTC
.	TRBV9	TRBD1	TRBJ2-1	CASSVGGQGFNEQFF	TGTGCCAGCAGCGTAGGAGGACAGGGATTCAATGAGCAGTTCTTC
few	TRBV11-3	TRBD1	TRBJ2-3	CASSPDRGFTDTQYF	TGTGCCAGCAGCCCCGACAGGGGGTTCACAGATACGCAGTATTTT
.	TRBV5-1	.	TRBJ2-3	CASSPPGQPTDTQYF	TGCGCCAGCAGCCCACCGGGACAACCCACAGATACGCAGTATTTT
.	TRBV12-3/TRBV12-4	.	TRBJ2-3	CASSLGLGDTQYF	TGTGCCAGCAGCCTCGGACTCGGAGATACGCAGTATTTT
once	TRBV19	.	TRBJ1-5	CASSLPPTGVQPQHF	TGTGCCAGTAGCCTCCCTCCAACAGGAGTTCAGCCCCAGCATTTT
.	TRBV3-1/TRBV3-2	.	TRBJ1-2	CASSQSGVGYGYTF	TGTGCCAGCAGCCAAAGTGGAGTAGGCTATGGCTACACCTTC
.	TRBV7-2	TRBD1	TRBJ2-4	CASSSQRGVRGYVQYF	TGTGCCAGCAGCTCACAAAGAGGCGTCAGGGGGTACGTTCAGTACTTC
once	TRBV29-1	.	TRBJ1-1	CSVERRSGNTEAFF	TGCAGCGTTGAAAGGAGGTCCGGGAACACTGAAGCTTTCTTT
.	TRBV6-2/TRBV6-3	.	TRBJ2-3	CASSWGGPSVATDTQYF	TGTGCCAGCAGCTGGGGGGGCCCATCGGTGGCCACAGATACGCAGTATTTT
.	TRBV4-3	.	TRBJ2-7	CASSQDRRPISYEQYF	TGCGCCAGCAGCCAAGATCGCCGTCCTATCTCCTACGAGCAGTACTTC
.	TRBV2	.	TRBJ2-3	CASIERGADTQYF	TGTGCCAGCATCGAACGGGGGGCCGATACGCAGTATTTT
.	TRBV12-3/TRBV12-4	.	TRBJ1-2	CASSIREDRGYTF	TGTGCCAGCAGTATAAGGGAGGATAGGGGCTACACCTTC